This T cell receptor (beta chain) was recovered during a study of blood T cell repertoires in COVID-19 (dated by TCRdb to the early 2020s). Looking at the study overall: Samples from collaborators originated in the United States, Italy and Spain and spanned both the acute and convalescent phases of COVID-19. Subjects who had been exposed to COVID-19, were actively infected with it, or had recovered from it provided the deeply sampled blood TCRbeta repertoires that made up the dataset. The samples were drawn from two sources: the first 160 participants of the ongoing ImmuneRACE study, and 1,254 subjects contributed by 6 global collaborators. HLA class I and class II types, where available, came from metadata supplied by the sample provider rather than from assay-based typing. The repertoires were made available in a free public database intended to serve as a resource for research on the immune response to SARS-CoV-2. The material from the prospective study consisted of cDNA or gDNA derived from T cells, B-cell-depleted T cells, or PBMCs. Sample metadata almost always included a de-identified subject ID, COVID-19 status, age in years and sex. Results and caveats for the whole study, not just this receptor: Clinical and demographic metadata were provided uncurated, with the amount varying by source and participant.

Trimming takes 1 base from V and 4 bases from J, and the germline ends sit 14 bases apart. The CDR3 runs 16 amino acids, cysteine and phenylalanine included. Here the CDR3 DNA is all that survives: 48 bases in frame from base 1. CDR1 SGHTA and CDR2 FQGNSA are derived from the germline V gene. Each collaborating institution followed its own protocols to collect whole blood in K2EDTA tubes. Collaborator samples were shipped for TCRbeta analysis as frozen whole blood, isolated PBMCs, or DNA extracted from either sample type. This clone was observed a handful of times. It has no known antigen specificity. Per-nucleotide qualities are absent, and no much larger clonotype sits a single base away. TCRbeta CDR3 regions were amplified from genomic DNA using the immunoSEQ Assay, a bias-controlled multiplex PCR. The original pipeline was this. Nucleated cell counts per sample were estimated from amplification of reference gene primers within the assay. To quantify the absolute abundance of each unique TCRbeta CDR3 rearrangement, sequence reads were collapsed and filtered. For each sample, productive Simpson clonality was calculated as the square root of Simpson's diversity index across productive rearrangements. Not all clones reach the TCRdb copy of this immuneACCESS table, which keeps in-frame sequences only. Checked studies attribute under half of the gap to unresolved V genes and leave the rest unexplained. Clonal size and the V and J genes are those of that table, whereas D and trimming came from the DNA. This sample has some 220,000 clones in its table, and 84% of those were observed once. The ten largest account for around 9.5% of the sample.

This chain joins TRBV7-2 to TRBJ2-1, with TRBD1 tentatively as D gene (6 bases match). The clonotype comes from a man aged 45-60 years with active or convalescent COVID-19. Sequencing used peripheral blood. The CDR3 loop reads CASSLVYWDNYNEQFF. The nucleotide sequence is TGTGCCAGCAGCTTAGTTTATTGGGACAATTACAATGAGCAGTTCTTC.